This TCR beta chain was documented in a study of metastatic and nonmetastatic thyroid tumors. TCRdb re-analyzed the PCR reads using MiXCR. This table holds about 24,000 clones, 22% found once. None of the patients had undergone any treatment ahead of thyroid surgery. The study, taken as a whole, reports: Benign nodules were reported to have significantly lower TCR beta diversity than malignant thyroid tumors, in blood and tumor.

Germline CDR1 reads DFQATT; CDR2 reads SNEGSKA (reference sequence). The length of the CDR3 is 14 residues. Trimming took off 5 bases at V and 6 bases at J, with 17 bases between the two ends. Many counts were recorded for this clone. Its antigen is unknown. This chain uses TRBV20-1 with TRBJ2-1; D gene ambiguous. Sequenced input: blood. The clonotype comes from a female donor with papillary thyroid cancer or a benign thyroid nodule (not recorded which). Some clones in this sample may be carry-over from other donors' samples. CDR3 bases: TGCAGTGCTGATCCCATCGGAAACCCCAATGAGCAGTTCTTC. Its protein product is CSADPIGNPNEQFF.